The T cell receptor beta chain under discussion was sequenced for a study of cytotoxic CD8 clonotypes in ibrutinib-treated CLL. Study-level findings and limits: Clonality went up at the time of ibrutinib response, stayed stable in sustained remission, and later dropped back toward its baseline level at progression. Baseline clonality exceeded age-matched healthy donors and tracked circulating CD8+ T-cell counts. Sampling of sustained-remission and progressing patients occurred at differing times.

Data came from immunoSEQ multiplex PCR; TCRdb stores just in-frame clones and leaves some out. The top ten clones hold 5.9% of a sample with over 200,000 clones, over 65% of them seen once. CDR3 length: 14 amino acids. Germline lookup yields CDR1 GTSNPN and CDR2 SVGIG (reference sequence). The V gene end was trimmed by 2 bases and the J gene end by 5 bases; junction bases not matched to a gene: 8. In regard to this clone: Its antigen is undetermined.

Roughly 2.2 micrograms of genomic DNA from cryopreserved PBMCs went into TCR beta libraries. The chain recombines TRBV30 with TRBJ2-7; TRBD2 agrees at 8 bases. This sample comprised PBMCs, obtained after 12 months of ibrutinib treatment. The TCR comes from a human donor with chronic lymphocytic leukemia. The CDR3 spells CAWSLGSGTHEQYF. CDR3 sequence (DNA): TGTGCCTGGAGTCTCGGTAGCGGGACCCACGAGCAGTACTTC.